Described below is a single T cell receptor (beta chain) sequence and its context. Its specificity is not known. This sample was included in a study of T cell responses to AZD1222 COVID-19 vaccine. As for the study in general: Whether given at about 4 or about 12 weeks, second doses were pooled.

The germline CDR1 and CDR2 sequences are MDHEN and SYDVKM. The CDR3 is made up of 16 amino acids. The V gene end was trimmed by 1 base and the J gene end by 5 bases; junction bases not matched to a gene: 10. Repertoires were generated with immunoSEQ multiplex PCR, while TCRdb's copy carries only in-frame clones and drops some. Found here are fewer than 110,000 clones, more than 75% of them singletons; the top ten hold approximately 15%. Regarding the study as a whole: Epitopes outside B.1.351 and B.1.1.7 mutated regions reportedly drew nearly half of spike TCRs. Mapped onto spike, vaccine-associated CD4 TCRs spanned it and were dominant at 160-218 and 743-854.

The chain has TRBV28 and TRBJ1-1, with 7 bases that match TRBD1. The clonotype was recovered from an adult in good health. This specimen consisted of peripheral blood, obtained on day 0 of AZD1222 vaccination. This CDR3 is CASSLYPGQGETEAFF. CDR3 sequence (DNA): TGTGCCAGCAGTTTATACCCCGGGCAGGGGGAAACTGAAGCTTTCTTT.